This T cell receptor (beta chain) was documented in a study of T-cell reconstitution after alpha-beta-depleted transplantation in children. Researchers prepared the TCRbeta library using unique molecular identifiers, the study reports. TCRdb re-called the PCR reads with MiXCR, one entry per CDR3 protein. The sample consists of 7,300 or so distinct CDR3 sequences, 15% to 20% of them appearing once. Study conclusions and caveats: There were reportedly several hundred expanded graft clones from which alpha-beta T cells came about two months after transplant. Newly produced T cells mostly accounted for T-cell counts and diversity one year post-transplant. The study traced high day-60 TCRbeta diversity in some patients to surviving recipient T cells and thymic progenitors.

By share, this clonotype ranks as medium-sized (0.01 to 0.1%). Its matching antigen is unknown. V was cut by 5 bases and J by 0 bases, with 11 bases left in between. CDR3 size: 14 residues. Looked up from germline, CDR1 is DFQATT and CDR2 is SNEGSKA (reference sequence). The V gene is TRBV20-1, the J gene TRBJ1-3; D not certain. This sequence was found in a boy aged 2 to 10 with acute lymphoblastic leukemia, due to receive a stem cell transplant. This sample comprised PBMCs, obtained before TCRalphabeta/CD19-depleted stem cell transplant. The CDR3 loop reads CSAARDFSGNTIYF. CDR3 sequence (DNA): TGCAGTGCTGCCCGAGATTTCTCTGGAAACACCATATATTTT.